This TCR beta chain was recorded in a study of blood T cell repertoires in COVID-19. Study overall: Italy, Spain and the United States were the sources of the convalescent and acute COVID-19 samples. In each case, the material was cDNA or gDNA derived from T cells, B-cell-depleted T cells, or PBMCs.

CDR3 length: 13 amino acids. The ends were cut back, 3 bases at V and 3 bases at J, with 6 bases in the middle. Authors' data handling: Amplification from reference gene primers served as the basis for estimated nucleated cell counts. Data came from immunoSEQ multiplex PCR; TCRdb stores just in-frame clones and leaves some out. V, J and clone size reflect that table, while D and trimming were determined from the DNA. The data contain about 190,000 clones, about 88% of them singletons. The origin of this receptor is a woman between 40 and 50 years old who had recovered from COVID-19. Sequenced: peripheral blood. The chain employs TRBV12-3 or TRBV12-4 and TRBJ1-5; D gene uncertain. CDR3 in amino acids: CASSLYTNQPQHF. DNA of the CDR3: TGTGCCAGCAGTTTGTACACCAATCAGCCCCAGCATTTT.